This TCR beta chain stems from a study of cytomegalovirus exposure and HLA in healthy donors. Study-level points and caveats: The study put 150 or so TCR beta chains on its list as cytomegalovirus-associated.

About this clone: The antigen is not known.

V lost 1 base and J lost 2, with 8 bases in between. Germline assignment: CDR1 SQVTM and CDR2 ANQGSEA. This CDR3 contains 13 residues. In the PCR, 60 Vbeta and 13 Jbeta primers were used. Only in-frame clones appear in the TCRdb table, and some are missing; sequencing was by immunoSEQ multiplex PCR. The sample includes around 200,000 clones, approximately 80% of them seen just once. The TCR originated in a girl aged 2 to 10 in good health and CMV-seropositive. The J gene is TRBJ1-1, the V gene TRBV29-1, with D unclear. The source material was PBMCs. The CDR3 reads CSVEGVTNTEAFF. The CDR3 DNA sequence: TGCAGCGTTGAAGGAGTAACCAACACTGAAGCTTTCTTT.